This TCR beta chain was sequenced for a study of T cell responses to AZD1222 COVID-19 vaccine. Method: immunoSEQ multiplex PCR; TCRdb's copy keeps in-frame clones and lacks some. Of 200,000 to 250,000 clones in the sample, roughly 94% were seen once. V gave up 3 bases and J gave up 6 bases, with 10 bases separating them. This CDR3 region has 13 residues. CDR1 is KGHDR and CDR2 is SFDVKD in the germline V gene. The sequences come from peripheral blood, collected 28 days after the second dose of the MenACWY control vaccine. The V call is TRBV24-1, the J call TRBJ1-2; D not certain. This TCR came from an adult who received the MenACWY meningococcal vaccine as a control. The CDR3 bases are TGTGCCACCAGTGATCACCTCGGGGATGGCTACACCTTC. It codes for CATSDHLGDGYTF.